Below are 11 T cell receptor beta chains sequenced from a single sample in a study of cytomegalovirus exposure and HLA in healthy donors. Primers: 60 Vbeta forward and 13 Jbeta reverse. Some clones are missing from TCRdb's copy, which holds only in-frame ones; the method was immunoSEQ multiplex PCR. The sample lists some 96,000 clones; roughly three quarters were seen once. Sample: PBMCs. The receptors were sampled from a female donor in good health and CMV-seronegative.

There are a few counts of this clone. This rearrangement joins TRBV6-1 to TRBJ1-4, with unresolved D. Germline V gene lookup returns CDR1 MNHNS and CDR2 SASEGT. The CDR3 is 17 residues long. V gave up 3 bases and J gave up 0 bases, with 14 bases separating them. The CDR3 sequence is CASSDTVVISTNEKLFF. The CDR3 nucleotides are TGTGCCAGCAGTGATACGGTAGTCATTTCAACTAATGAAAAACTGTTTTTT.

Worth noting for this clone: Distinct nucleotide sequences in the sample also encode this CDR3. The CDR3 protein is CASSLAGYGYTF. The DNA for the CDR3 is TGCGCCAGCAGCTTGGCAGGCTATGGCTACACCTTC. V usage is TRBV5-1 and J usage is TRBJ1-2, with unresolved D. The CDR3 totals 12 residues. The V gene's germline CDR1 is SGHRS and CDR2 YFSETQ. The germline V and J ends were trimmed by 0 bases and 4 bases, with 4 bases remaining between them.

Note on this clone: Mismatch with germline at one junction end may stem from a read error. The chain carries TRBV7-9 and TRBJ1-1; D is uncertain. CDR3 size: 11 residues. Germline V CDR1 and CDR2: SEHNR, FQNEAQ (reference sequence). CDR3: CSSSYGVEAFF. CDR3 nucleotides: TGTTCCAGCAGCTACGGGGTAGAAGCTTTCTTT.

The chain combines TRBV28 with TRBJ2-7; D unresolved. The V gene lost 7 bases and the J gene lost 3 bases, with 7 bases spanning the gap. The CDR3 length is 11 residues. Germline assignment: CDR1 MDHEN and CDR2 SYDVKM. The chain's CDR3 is CASTDNYEQYF. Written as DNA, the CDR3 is TGTGCCAGCACCGACAACTACGAGCAGTACTTC.

CDR3 bases: TGTGCCAGCAGGGGACAGAAAAATCAGCCCCAGCATTTT. Protein sequence: CASRGQKNQPQHF. This sequence joins TRBV6-5 and TRBJ1-5, with TRBD1 matching over 7 bases. J lost 4 bases, V lost 6 bases, and 3 bases had no gene match. CDR1 and CDR2 (germline): MNHEY, SVGAGI. This CDR3 contains 13 residues.

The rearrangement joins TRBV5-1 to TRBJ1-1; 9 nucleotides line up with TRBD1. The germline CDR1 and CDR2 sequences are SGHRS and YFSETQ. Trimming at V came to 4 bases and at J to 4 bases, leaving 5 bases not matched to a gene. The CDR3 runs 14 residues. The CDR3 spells CASSPQGAVTEAFF. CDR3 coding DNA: TGCGCCAGCAGCCCACAGGGGGCTGTCACTGAAGCTTTCTTT.

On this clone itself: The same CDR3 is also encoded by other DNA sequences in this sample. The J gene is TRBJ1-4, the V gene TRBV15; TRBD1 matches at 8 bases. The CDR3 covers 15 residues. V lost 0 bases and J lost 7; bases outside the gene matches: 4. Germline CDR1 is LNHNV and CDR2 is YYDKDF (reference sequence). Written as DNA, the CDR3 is TGTGCCACCAGCAGAGATGGCACAGGGGGTGAAAAACTGTTTTTT. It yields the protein CATSRDGTGGEKLFF.

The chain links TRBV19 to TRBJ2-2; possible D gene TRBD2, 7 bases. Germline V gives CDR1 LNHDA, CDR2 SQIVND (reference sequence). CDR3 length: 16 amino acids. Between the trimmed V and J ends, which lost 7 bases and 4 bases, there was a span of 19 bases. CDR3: CASTFGGHRRTGELFF. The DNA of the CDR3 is TGTGCCAGTACATTCGGGGGGCACCGGCGCACCGGGGAGCTGTTTTTT.

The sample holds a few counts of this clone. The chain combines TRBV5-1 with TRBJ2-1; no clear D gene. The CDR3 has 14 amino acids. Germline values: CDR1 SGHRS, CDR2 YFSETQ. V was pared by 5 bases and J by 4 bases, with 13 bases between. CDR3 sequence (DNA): TGCGCCAGCAGTTCGGGTAGTTCTTACAATGAGCAGTTCTTC. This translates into CASSSGSSYNEQFF.

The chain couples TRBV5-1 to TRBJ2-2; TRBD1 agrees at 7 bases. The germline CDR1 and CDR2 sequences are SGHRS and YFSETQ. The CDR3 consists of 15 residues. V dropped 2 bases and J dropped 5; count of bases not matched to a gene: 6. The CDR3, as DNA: TGCGCCAGCAGCTTTGCCGCGACAGGGACCGGGGAGCTGTTTTTT. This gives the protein CASSFAATGTGELFF.

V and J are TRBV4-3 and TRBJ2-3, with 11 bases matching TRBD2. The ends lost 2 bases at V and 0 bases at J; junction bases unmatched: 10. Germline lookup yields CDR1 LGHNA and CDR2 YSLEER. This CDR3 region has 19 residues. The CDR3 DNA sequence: TGCGCCAGCAGCCAAAGACTAGCGGGGAGGTGGTTGAGCACAGATACGCAGTATTTT. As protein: CASSQRLAGRWLSTDTQYF.